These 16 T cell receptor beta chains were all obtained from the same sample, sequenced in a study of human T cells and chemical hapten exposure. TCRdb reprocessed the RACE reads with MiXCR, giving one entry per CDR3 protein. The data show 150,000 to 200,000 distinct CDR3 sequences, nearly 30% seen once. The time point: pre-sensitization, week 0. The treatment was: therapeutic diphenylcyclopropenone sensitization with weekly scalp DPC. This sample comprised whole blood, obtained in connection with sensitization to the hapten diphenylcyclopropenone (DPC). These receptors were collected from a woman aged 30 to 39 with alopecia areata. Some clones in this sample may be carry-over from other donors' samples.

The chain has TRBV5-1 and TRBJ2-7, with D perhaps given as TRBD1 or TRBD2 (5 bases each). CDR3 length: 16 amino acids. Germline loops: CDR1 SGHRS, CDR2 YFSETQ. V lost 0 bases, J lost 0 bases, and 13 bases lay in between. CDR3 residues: CASSLGRTGPSYEQYF. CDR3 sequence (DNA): TGCGCCAGCAGCTTGGGAAGGACGGGACCCTCCTACGAGCAGTACTTC.

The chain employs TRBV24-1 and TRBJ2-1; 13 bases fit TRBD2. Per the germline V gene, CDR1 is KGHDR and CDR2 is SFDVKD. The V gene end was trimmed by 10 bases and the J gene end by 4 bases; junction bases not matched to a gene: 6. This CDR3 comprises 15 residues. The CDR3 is CATGLAGSVYNEQFF. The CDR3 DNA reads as TGTGCCACGGGACTAGCGGGATCAGTGTACAATGAGCAGTTCTTC.

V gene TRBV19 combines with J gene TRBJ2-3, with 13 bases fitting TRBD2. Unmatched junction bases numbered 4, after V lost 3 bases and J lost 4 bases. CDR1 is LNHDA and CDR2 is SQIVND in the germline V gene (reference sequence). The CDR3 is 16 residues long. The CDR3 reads CASSIELAGGADTQYF. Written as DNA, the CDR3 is TGTGCCAGTAGTATTGAACTAGCGGGGGGGGCAGATACGCAGTATTTT.

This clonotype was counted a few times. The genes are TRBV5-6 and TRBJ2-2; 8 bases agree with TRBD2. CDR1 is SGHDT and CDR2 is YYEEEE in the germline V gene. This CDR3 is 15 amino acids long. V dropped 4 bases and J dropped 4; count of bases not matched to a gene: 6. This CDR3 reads CASSLGLGATGELFF. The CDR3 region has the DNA TGTGCCAGCAGCCTGGGACTAGGGGCCACCGGGGAGCTGTTTTTT.

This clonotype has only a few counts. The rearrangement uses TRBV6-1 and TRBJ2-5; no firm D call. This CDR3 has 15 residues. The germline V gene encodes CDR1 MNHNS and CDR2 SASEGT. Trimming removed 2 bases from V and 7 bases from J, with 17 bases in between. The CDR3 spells CASSETQDLYGTQYF. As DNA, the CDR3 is TGTGCCAGCAGTGAAACCCAGGACCTTTACGGGACCCAGTACTTC.

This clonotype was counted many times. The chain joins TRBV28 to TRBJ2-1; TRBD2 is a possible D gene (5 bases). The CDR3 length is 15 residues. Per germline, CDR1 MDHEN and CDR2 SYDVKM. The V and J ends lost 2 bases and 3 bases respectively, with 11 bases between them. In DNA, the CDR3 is TGTGCCAGCAGTTTAGAAACGGGGAACTACAATGAGCAGTTCTTC. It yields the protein CASSLETGNYNEQFF.

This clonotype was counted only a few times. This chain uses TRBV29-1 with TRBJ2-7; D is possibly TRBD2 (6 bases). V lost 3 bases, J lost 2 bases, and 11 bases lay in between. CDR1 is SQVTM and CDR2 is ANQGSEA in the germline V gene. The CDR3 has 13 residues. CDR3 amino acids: CSVERGGTYEQYF. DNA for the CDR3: TGCAGCGTTGAGAGGGGAGGTACCTACGAGCAGTACTTC.

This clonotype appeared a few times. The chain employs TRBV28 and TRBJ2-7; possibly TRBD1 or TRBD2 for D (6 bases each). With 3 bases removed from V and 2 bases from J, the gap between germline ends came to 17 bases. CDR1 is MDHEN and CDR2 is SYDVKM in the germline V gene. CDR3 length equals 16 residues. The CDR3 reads CASSFPGAEGPYEQYF. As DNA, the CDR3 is TGTGCCAGCAGTTTCCCGGGGGCGGAGGGACCCTACGAGCAGTACTTC.

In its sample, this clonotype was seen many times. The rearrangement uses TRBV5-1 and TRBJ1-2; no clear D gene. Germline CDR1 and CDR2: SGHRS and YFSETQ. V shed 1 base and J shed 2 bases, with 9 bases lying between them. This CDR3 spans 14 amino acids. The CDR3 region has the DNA TGCGCCAGCAGCTTGCTTGCGGGAAACTATGGCTACACCTTC. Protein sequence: CASSLLAGNYGYTF.

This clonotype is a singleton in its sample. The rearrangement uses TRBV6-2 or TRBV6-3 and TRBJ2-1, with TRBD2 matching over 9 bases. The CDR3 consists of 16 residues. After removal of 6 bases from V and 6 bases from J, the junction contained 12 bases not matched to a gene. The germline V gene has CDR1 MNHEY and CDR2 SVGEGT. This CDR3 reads CASRQVSSGKGNEQFF. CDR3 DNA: TGTGCCAGCAGGCAAGTGTCTAGCGGGAAGGGCAATGAGCAGTTCTTC.

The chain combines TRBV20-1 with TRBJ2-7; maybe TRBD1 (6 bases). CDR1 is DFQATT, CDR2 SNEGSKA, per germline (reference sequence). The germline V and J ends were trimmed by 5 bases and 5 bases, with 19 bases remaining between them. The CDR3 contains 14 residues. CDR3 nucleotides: TGCAGTGCTTTAACCCCGACAGGATTAAACGAGCAGTACTTC. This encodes CSALTPTGLNEQYF.

The CDR3 is CASSQEGTAGTFPSPLHF. The CDR3 nucleotides are TGTGCCAGCAGCCAAGAGGGGACGGCGGGAACCTTTCCTTCACCCCTCCACTTT. The V gene is TRBV4-2, the J gene TRBJ1-6; maybe TRBD1 (5 bases). The CDR3 has 18 amino acids. From germline, CDR1 is LGHNA and CDR2 YNFKEQ. The V gene lost 0 bases and the J gene lost 9 bases, with 21 bases spanning the gap.

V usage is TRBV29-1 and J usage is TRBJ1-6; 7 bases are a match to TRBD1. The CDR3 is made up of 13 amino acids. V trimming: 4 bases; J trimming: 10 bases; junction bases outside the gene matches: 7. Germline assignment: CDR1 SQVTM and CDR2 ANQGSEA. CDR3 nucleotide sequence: TGCAGCGTTGCAGGGACAGAAGGGTCACCCCTCCACTTT. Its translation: CSVAGTEGSPLHF.

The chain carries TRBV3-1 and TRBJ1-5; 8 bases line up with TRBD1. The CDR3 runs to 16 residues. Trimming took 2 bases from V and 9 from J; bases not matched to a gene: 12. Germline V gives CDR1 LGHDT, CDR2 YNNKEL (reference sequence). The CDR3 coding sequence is TGTGCCAGCAGCCAATCGCGACAGGGGAGCTTGGGGCCCCAGCATTTT. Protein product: CASSQSRQGSLGPQHF.

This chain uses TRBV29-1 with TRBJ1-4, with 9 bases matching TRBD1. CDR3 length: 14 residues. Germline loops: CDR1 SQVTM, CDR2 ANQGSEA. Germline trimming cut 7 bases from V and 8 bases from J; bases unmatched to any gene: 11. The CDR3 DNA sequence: TGCAGCGCCCGCCGGACAGGGGTGGAGGAAAAACTGTTTTTT. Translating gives CSARRTGVEEKLFF.

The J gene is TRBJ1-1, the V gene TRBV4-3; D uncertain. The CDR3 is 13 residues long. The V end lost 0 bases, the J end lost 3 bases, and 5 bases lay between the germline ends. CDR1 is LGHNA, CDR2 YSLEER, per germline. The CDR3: CASSQDRYTEAFF. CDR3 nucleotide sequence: TGCGCCAGCAGCCAAGATCGGTACACTGAAGCTTTCTTT.